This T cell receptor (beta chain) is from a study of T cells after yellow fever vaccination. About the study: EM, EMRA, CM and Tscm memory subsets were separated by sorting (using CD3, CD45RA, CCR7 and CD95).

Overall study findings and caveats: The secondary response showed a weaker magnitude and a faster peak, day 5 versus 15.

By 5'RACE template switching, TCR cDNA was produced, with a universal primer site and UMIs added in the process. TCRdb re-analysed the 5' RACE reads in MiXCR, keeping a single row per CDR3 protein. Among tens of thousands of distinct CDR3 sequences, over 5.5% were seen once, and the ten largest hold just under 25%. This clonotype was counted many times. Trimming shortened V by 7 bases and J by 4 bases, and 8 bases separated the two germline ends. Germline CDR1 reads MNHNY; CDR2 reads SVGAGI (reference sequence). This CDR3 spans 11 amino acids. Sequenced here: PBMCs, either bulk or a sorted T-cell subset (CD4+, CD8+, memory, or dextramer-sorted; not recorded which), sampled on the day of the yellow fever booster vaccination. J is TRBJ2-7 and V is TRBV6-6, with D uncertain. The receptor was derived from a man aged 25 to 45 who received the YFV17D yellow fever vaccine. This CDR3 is CASKREYEQYF. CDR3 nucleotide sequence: TGTGCCAGCAAACGAGAATACGAGCAGTACTTC.